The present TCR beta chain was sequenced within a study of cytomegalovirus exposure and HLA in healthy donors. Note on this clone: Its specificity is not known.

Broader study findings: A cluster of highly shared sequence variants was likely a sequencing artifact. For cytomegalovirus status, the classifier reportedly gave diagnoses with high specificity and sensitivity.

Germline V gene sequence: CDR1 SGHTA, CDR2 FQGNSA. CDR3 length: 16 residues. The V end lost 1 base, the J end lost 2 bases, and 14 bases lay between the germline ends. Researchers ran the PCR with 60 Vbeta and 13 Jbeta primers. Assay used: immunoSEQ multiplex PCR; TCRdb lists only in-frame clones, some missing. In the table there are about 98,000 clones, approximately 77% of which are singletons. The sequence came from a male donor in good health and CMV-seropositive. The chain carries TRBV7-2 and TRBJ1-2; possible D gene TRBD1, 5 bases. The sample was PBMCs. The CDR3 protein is CASSLEVGRGNYGYTF. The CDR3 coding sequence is TGTGCCAGCAGCTTAGAAGTAGGTAGGGGCAACTATGGCTACACCTTC.